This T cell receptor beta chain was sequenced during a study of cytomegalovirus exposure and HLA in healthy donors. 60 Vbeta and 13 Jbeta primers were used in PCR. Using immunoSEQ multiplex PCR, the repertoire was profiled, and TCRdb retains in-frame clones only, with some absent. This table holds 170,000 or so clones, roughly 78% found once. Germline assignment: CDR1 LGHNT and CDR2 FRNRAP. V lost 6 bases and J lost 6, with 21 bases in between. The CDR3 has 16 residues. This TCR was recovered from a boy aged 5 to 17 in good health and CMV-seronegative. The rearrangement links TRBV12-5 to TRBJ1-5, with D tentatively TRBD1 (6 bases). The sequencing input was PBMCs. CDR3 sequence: CASGNWVGQIGQPQHF. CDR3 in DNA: TGTGCTAGTGGCAACTGGGTAGGACAGATCGGTCAGCCCCAGCATTTT.